These 23 T cell receptor beta chains were sequenced from one sample in a study of cytomegalovirus exposure and HLA in healthy donors. The PCR contained 60 Vbeta and 13 Jbeta primers. The protocol was immunoSEQ multiplex PCR, while the TCRdb copy is restricted to in-frame clones and leaves out a portion. This sample has approximately 76,000 clones; about 80% occur once, and the top ten carry 2.5%. Sequencing was done on a sample of PBMCs. The receptors were sampled from a man aged 25 to 45 in good health and CMV-seronegative.

In nucleotides, the CDR3 is TGTGCCAGCAGCTTAAACGGAGCGAACACCGGGGAGCTGTTTTTT. Amino acid sequence: CASSLNGANTGELFF. The gene calls are TRBV7-9 and TRBJ2-2; D is unclear. The V end lost 2 bases, the J end lost 0 bases, and 7 bases lay between the germline ends. Per the germline V gene, CDR1 is SEHNR and CDR2 is FQNEAQ (reference sequence). The CDR3 runs to 15 residues.

CDR3 sequence reads: CASSEGTLSYEQYF. In nucleotides, the CDR3 is TGCGCCAGCAGTGAAGGGACTCTCTCCTACGAGCAGTACTTC. The V call is TRBV10-2, the J call TRBJ2-7, with D perhaps TRBD2 (6 bases). Germline V lookup: CDR1 WSHSY, CDR2 SAAADI. There are 14 residues in the CDR3. Trimming took 3 bases from V and 0 from J, leaving 9 bases between them.

This chain links TRBV7-9 with TRBJ2-2; unclear D gene. Germline CDR1 is SEHNR and CDR2 is FQNEAQ (reference sequence). Trimming left V 2 bases short and J 5 bases short, with 12 bases between. CDR3 length equals 15 residues. The CDR3 DNA reads TGTGCCAGCAGCTTATACACCCAGACTACCGGGGAGCTGTTTTTT. It encodes CASSLYTQTTGELFF.

This chain connects TRBV7-6 to TRBJ1-1; 7 bases are a match to TRBD1. J lost 3 bases, V lost 1 base, and 5 bases had no gene match. This CDR3 comprises 15 residues. The germline gives CDR1 SGHVS, CDR2 FNYEAQ. CDR3 loop: CASSLGTGLDTEAFF. The CDR3 DNA reads TGTGCCAGCAGCTTAGGGACAGGTTTGGACACTGAAGCTTTCTTT.

This chain joins TRBV2 and TRBJ1-1; 9 nucleotides agree with TRBD1. CDR1 and CDR2 from the germline V gene are SNHLY and FYNNEI. This CDR3 spans 14 amino acids. After removal of 10 bases from V and 4 bases from J, the junction contained 10 bases not matched to a gene. CDR3 loop: CATTFDRGSTEAFF. Here the CDR3 DNA reads TGTGCCACCACTTTCGACAGGGGGAGCACTGAAGCTTTCTTT.

A word on this clone: Germline is not matched at one junction end, which may reflect a read error. V gene TRBV5-1 combines with J gene TRBJ2-1, with 11 nucleotides matching TRBD2. CDR1 SGHRS and CDR2 YFSETQ come from the germline V gene. This CDR3 comprises 15 residues. CDR3 DNA: TGCTCCAGCAGCATTAGCGGGAGGGCCTGGAATGAGCAGTTCTTC. This encodes CSSSISGRAWNEQFF.

This clone was seen just once. V is TRBV28 and J is TRBJ2-5; weak D call: TRBD2 (6 bases). This CDR3 has 14 residues. V gave up 5 bases and J gave up 3 bases, with 13 bases separating them. Germline V CDR1 and CDR2: MDHEN, SYDVKM. CDR3 loop: CASSGGTQKETQYF. The CDR3 DNA is TGTGCCAGCAGTGGGGGGACTCAAAAAGAGACCCAGTACTTC.

The V call is TRBV10-3, the J call TRBJ2-1, with 7 bases aligning to TRBD2. V lost 6 bases and J lost 6; bases outside the gene matches: 14. The CDR3 is 16 amino acids. CDR1 and CDR2 (germline): ENHRY, SYGVKD. The CDR3 protein is CAISRERDPPFNEQFF. The CDR3 DNA sequence: TGTGCCATCAGCAGAGAGCGGGACCCCCCTTTCAATGAGCAGTTCTTC.

The chain uses TRBV7-2 and TRBJ2-7, with 7 bases identical to TRBD1. The CDR3 sequence is 16 residues long. V dropped 3 bases and J dropped 1; count of bases not matched to a gene: 9. The germline V gene encodes CDR1 SGHTA and CDR2 FQGNSA. The CDR3 spells CASSLGSQGKSYEQYF. The CDR3 DNA sequence: TGTGCCAGCAGCTTGGGATCACAGGGGAAGTCCTACGAGCAGTACTTC.

The chain couples TRBV6-6 to TRBJ2-7; D unclear. Germline V gene lookup returns CDR1 MNHNY and CDR2 SVGAGI (reference sequence). This CDR3 region has 14 residues. Trimming took off 7 bases at V and 2 bases at J, with 15 bases between the two ends. The chain's CDR3 is CASTLLDTAYEQYF. Written as DNA, the CDR3 is TGTGCCAGCACCTTACTTGACACAGCCTACGAGCAGTACTTC.

This clone was detected a few times. This sequence joins TRBV4-3 and TRBJ2-5; D remains ambiguous. The ends were cut back, 2 bases at V and 4 bases at J, with 14 bases in the middle. Per the germline V gene, CDR1 is LGHNA and CDR2 is YSLEER. The length of the CDR3 is 15 residues. CDR3 region: CASSQTAASGETQYF. DNA of the CDR3: TGCGCCAGCAGCCAAACCGCTGCTAGTGGAGAGACCCAGTACTTC.

The chain joins TRBV28 to TRBJ2-7; perhaps TRBD2 as D (6 bases). Germline loops: CDR1 MDHEN, CDR2 SYDVKM. V was cut by 5 bases and J by 0 bases, with 8 bases left in between. This CDR3 region has 13 residues. The chain's CDR3 is CASSVGGSYEQYF. The CDR3 DNA reads TGTGCCAGCAGTGTCGGGGGCTCCTACGAGCAGTACTTC.

The V and J genes are TRBV7-9 and TRBJ1-1; no definite D call. Germline V CDR1 and CDR2: SEHNR, FQNEAQ (reference sequence). This CDR3 is built from 10 residues. Trimming stripped 5 bases from V and 10 bases from J, with 8 bases between. DNA of the CDR3: TGTGCCAGCAGCCAAAAGAGAGCTTTCTTT. Translation: CASSQKRAFF.

The genes are TRBV27 and TRBJ1-2, with D possibly matching TRBD1 (5 bases). In germline, CDR1 is MNHEY, CDR2 SMNVEV (reference sequence). The CDR3 extends over 14 amino acids. Trimming removed 3 bases from V and 5 bases from J, with 13 bases in between. CDR3 in DNA: TGTGCCAGCAGTTTCCTCGGGGGGAAGTATGGCTACACCTTC. This translates into CASSFLGGKYGYTF.

The chain has TRBV29-1 and TRBJ1-5; 7 bases agree with TRBD1. Trimming at V came to 4 bases and at J to 7 bases, leaving 4 bases not matched to a gene. The CDR3 covers 12 residues. CDR1 is SQVTM, CDR2 ANQGSEA, per germline. The CDR3 DNA is TGCAGCGTTGGACAGGGTGGCCAGCCCCAGCATTTT. It yields the protein CSVGQGGQPQHF.

J is TRBJ2-2 and V is TRBV6-1; D unclear. The CDR3 extends over 16 amino acids. V was cut by 1 base and J by 0 bases, with 9 bases left in between. Germline V lookup: CDR1 MNHNS, CDR2 SASEGT. The CDR3 DNA reads TGTGCCAGCAGTGAAGGGATAGCTCCGAACACCGGGGAGCTGTTTTTT. Encoded protein: CASSEGIAPNTGELFF.

This clone was seen only once. The genes are TRBV6-5 and TRBJ2-1; 8 bases align to TRBD1. Germline CDR1 is MNHEY and CDR2 is SVGAGI. This CDR3 contains 14 residues. Unmatched junction bases numbered 7, after V lost 2 bases and J lost 10 bases. CDR3 sequence (DNA): TGTGCCAGCAGTTACGCACAGGGGGGTTACGAGCAGTTCTTC. It specifies CASSYAQGGYEQFF.

The chain links TRBV4-1 to TRBJ1-5; D might be TRBD1 (6 bases). Germline assignment: CDR1 MGHRA and CDR2 YSYEKL. The CDR3 runs 17 residues. Trimming left V 1 base short and J 3 bases short, with 16 bases between. The CDR3 reads CASSQVTGLMDNQPQHF. CDR3 nucleotides: TGCGCCAGCAGCCAAGTAACAGGGTTGATGGACAATCAGCCCCAGCATTTT.

This chain links TRBV13 with TRBJ2-2; TRBD2 aligns across 9 bases. The CDR3 spans 16 residues. Germline-derived CDR1 and CDR2 are PRHDT and FYEKMQ (reference sequence). V was pared by 2 bases and J by 11 bases, with 12 bases of the junction left unmatched. The CDR3 reads CASSLTPRLAEGELFF. The CDR3 coding sequence is TGTGCCAGCAGCTTAACCCCGAGACTAGCGGAGGGAGAGCTGTTTTTT.

This clone showed up many times. The chain employs TRBV5-6 and TRBJ1-2, with D unresolved. The V and J ends lost 7 bases and 8 bases respectively, with 24 bases between them. CDR1 and CDR2 (germline): SGHDT, YYEEEE. The CDR3 has 15 residues. The CDR3 bases are TGTGCCAGCCGGGAAAGTGGGAAGGGATTATCCGGCTACACCTTC. As protein: CASRESGKGLSGYTF.

This rearrangement joins TRBV7-9 to TRBJ2-3, with 7 bases aligning to TRBD2. Per the germline V gene, CDR1 is SEHNR and CDR2 is FQNEAQ (reference sequence). J was trimmed by 5 bases and V by 4 bases; bases with no gene match: 6. The CDR3 consists of 14 residues. The CDR3 nucleotides read TGTGCCAGCAGCTCCGGACTAGTAGTAGATACGCAGTATTTT. Translation gives CASSSGLVVDTQYF.

The chain combines TRBV30 with TRBJ1-5, with a possible D match to TRBD1 (5 bases). The CDR3 has 19 amino acids. The V gene lost 2 bases and the J gene lost 0 bases, with 23 bases spanning the gap. Germline V gene lookup returns CDR1 GTSNPN and CDR2 SVGIG (reference sequence). The CDR3 DNA is TGTGCCTGGAGTAGGGGAACGACAGCGCAAATATATAGCAATCAGCCCCAGCATTTT. Translation: CAWSRGTTAQIYSNQPQHF.

The chain combines TRBV11-2 with TRBJ2-7; TRBD2 agrees at 8 bases. Trimming took 2 bases from V and 4 from J; bases not matched to a gene: 16. The CDR3 has 18 amino acids. Germline lookup yields CDR1 SGHAT and CDR2 FQNNGV. DNA of the CDR3: TGTGCCAGCAGCTTATTAGGAGGTCGAGCGGGAGCCTCTTACGAGCAGTACTTC. This encodes CASSLLGGRAGASYEQYF.